The TCR beta chain under discussion was sequenced for a study of beta chain features in type 1 diabetes. Every donor provided one heparinised blood draw, which averaged about 110 mL. Germline CDR1 reads SEHNR; CDR2 reads FQNEAQ (reference sequence). V was trimmed by 3 bases and J by 8 bases, leaving 19 bases between them. The CDR3 runs 16 residues. Points from the study as a whole: Type 1 diabetes patients had moderately but significantly shorter TCRB CDR3s in all four CD4+ subsets. Patients with type 1 diabetes showed fewer VDJ junction insertions and more deletions.

Isolated RNA was reverse transcribed in full, so expressed TCRB transcripts were sequenced. The protocol was immunoSEQ multiplex PCR, while the TCRdb copy is restricted to in-frame clones and leaves out a portion. This sample carries about 650,000 clones, 9.5% to 15% of them seen once, and the ten largest clones take around 0.12%. On this clone: Its antigen is as yet unknown.

The sequenced material came from naive CD4+ T cells from blood. The chain combines TRBV7-9 with TRBJ1-4; D possibly corresponds to TRBD1 (6 bases). The receptor was derived from a man aged 25 to 45 with type 1 diabetes. The DNA for the CDR3 is TGTGCCAGCAGCTTGGGGGCCTCACAGGGCGCGGAAAAACTGTTTTTT. It yields the protein CASSLGASQGAEKLFF.